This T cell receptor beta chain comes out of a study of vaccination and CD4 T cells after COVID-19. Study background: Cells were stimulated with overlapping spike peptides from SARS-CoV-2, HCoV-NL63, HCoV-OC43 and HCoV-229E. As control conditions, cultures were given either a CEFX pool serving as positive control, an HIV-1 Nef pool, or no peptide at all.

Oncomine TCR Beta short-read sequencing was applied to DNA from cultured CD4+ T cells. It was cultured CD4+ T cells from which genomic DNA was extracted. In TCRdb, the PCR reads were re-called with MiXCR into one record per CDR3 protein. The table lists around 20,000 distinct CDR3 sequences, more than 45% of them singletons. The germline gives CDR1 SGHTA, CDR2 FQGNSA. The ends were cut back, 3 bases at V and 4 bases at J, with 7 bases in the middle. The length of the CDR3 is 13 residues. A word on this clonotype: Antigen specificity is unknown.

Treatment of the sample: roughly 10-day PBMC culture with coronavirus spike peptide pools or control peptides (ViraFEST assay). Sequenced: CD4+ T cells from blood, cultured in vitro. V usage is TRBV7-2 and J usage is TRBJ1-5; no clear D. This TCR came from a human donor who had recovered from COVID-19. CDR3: CASSFSHNQPQHF. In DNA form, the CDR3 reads TGTGCCAGCAGCTTTTCCCATAATCAGCCCCAGCATTTT.